This passage covers 22 T cell receptor beta chains from one sample sequenced in a study of spatial heterogeneity in lung cancer. This sample's time point: sample taken at primary tumor resection. Tumor, nontumor lung or frozen PBMC supplied whole RNA, sequenced without sorting. TCRdb fed the 5' RACE reads into MiXCR, producing one record per CDR3 protein. Among some 21,000 distinct CDR3 sequences listed, 3.5% to 5% were seen once. The sequencing used PBMCs, collected at surgery. The receptors stem from a male donor with early-stage non-small cell lung cancer.

This clonotype was seen many times. J is TRBJ2-5 and V is TRBV11-2; D may be TRBD2 (5 bases). Trimming removed 2 bases from V and 2 bases from J, with 12 bases in between. The CDR3 consists of 15 residues. Germline V gene data show CDR1 as SGHAT and CDR2 as FQNNGV. The CDR3 DNA sequence: TGTGCCAGCAGCTTAACATGGAGCGGACAAGAGACCCAGTACTTC. This translates into CASSLTWSGQETQYF. The variable domain in full, completed from reference TRBV11-2 and TRBJ2-5, reads EAGVAQSPRYKIIEKRQSVAFWCNPISGHATLYWYQQILGQGPKLLIQFQNNGVVDDSQLPKDRFSAERLKGVDSTLKIQPAKLEDSAVYLCASSLTWSGQETQYFGPGTRLLVL.

In DNA form, the CDR3 reads TGTGCCAGCTTACGACAGGTGGGCTACGAGCAGTACTTC. It is translated as CASLRQVGYEQYF. The V call is TRBV7-2, the J call TRBJ2-7, with TRBD1 as a possible D gene (6 bases). The CDR3 covers 13 residues. V was trimmed by 8 bases and J by 3 bases, leaving 14 bases between them. Looked up from germline, CDR1 is SGHTA and CDR2 is FQGNSA. The full variable domain, rest sourced from reference TRBV7-2 and TRBJ2-7, is GAGVSQSPSNKVTEKGKDVELRCDPISGHTALYWYRQSLGQGLEFLIYFQGNSAPDKSGLPSDRFSAERTGGSVSTLTIQRTQQEDSAVYLCASLRQVGYEQYFGPGTRLTVT.

This clonotype was detected ten times or more. The chain carries TRBV12-3 or TRBV12-4 and TRBJ2-5; D possibly corresponds to TRBD2 (6 bases). The CDR3 runs 14 residues. V gave up 3 bases and J gave up 4 bases, with 12 bases separating them. In DNA, the CDR3 is TGTGCCAGCAGTTTCGGCGGGACCCGAGAGACCCAGTACTTC. Translated, it gives CASSFGGTRETQYF.

This clonotype was detected ten times or more. This chain connects TRBV20-1 to TRBJ1-1, with 7 bases that match TRBD1. Germline V gives CDR1 DFQATT, CDR2 SNEGSKA (reference sequence). The CDR3 runs 13 residues. V shed 0 bases and J 7 bases; nucleotides not matched to a gene: 5. CDR3 DNA: TGCAGTGCTAGAGATTTGGACAGGATTGAAGCTTTCTTT. This sequence encodes CSARDLDRIEAFF.

The V gene is TRBV29-1, the J gene TRBJ2-7, with TRBD1 as a possible D gene (6 bases). V was clipped by 4 bases and J by 0 bases, with 13 bases between them. The CDR3 has 14 amino acids. The germline CDR1 and CDR2 sequences are SQVTM and ANQGSEA. CDR3 coding DNA: TGCAGCGTTGCCGGGACAAAGGACTCCTACGAGCAGTACTTC. Translated, it gives CSVAGTKDSYEQYF.

This clonotype was seen a handful of times. This rearrangement joins TRBV28 to TRBJ2-1; tentatively, D is TRBD1 or TRBD2 (5 bases each). The V end was cut by 3 bases, the J end by 6 bases, with 21 bases between. CDR1 is MDHEN and CDR2 is SYDVKM in the germline V gene. There are 17 residues in the CDR3. CDR3 in amino acids: CASSFPTRGTGFNEQFF. The CDR3 DNA follows: TGTGCCAGCAGTTTCCCCACTAGAGGGACGGGATTCAATGAGCAGTTCTTC.

This clonotype occurred a few times. The rearrangement uses TRBV27 and TRBJ2-1; D not certain. Germline V gene sequence: CDR1 MNHEY, CDR2 SMNVEV (reference sequence). Between the trimmed V and J ends, which lost 11 bases and 4 bases, there was a span of 15 bases. The CDR3 is made up of 13 amino acids. CDR3 in amino acids: CASGGFLYNEQFF. The CDR3 DNA sequence: TGTGCCTCGGGCGGATTCCTTTACAATGAGCAGTTCTTC.

This clonotype was seen repeatedly, ten times or more. The chain couples TRBV7-2 to TRBJ2-2; TRBD2 might be the D (5 bases). Germline loops: CDR1 SGHTA, CDR2 FQGNSA. Trimming removed 4 bases at V and 7 bases at J, with 10 bases between. This CDR3 region has 13 residues. The DNA of the CDR3 is TGTGCCAGCAGCTCCCGGACTCGCGGGGAGCTGTTTTTT. As protein: CASSSRTRGELFF.

Turning to this clonotype: One junction end disagrees with the germline gene, perhaps due to a read error. This chain links TRBV30 with TRBJ1-4, with no clear D. This CDR3 has 15 residues. CDR1 is GTSNPN, CDR2 SVGIG, per germline (reference sequence). The CDR3 protein is CARSPSVATNEKLFF. CDR3 bases: TGTGCCCGGAGTCCCAGCGTTGCAACTAATGAAAAACTGTTTTTT.

The chain combines TRBV12-3 or TRBV12-4 with TRBJ2-6, with D unresolved. Deletions cut 8 bases from V and 4 bases from J, with 12 bases between. This CDR3 comprises 14 residues. The CDR3 here is CASATHSGANVLTF. In DNA form, the CDR3 reads TGTGCCAGCGCCACTCATTCCGGGGCCAACGTCCTGACTTTC.

This clonotype was seen only a few times. The chain couples TRBV18 to TRBJ2-3; D possibly matches TRBD1 or TRBD2 (5 bases each). CDR3 length: 16 residues. The germline V gene has CDR1 KGHSH and CDR2 LQKENI. The ends were cut back, 3 bases at V and 2 bases at J, with 15 bases in the middle. The CDR3 nucleotides read TGTGCCAGCTCACCGGGTTTGAGGGGCAACACAGATACGCAGTATTTT. Encoded protein: CASSPGLRGNTDTQYF.

By share, this clonotype counts as medium-sized (0.01 to 0.1%). The chain recombines TRBV28 with TRBJ1-3; 7 bases are shared with TRBD1. The germline gives CDR1 MDHEN, CDR2 SYDVKM. The CDR3 extends over 17 amino acids. V gave up 7 bases and J gave up 0 bases; unmatched junction bases: 12. CDR3 sequence: CASTLRGPAYSGNTIYF. The CDR3 nucleotides are TGTGCCAGCACCCTTAGGGGGCCGGCATACTCTGGAAACACCATATATTTT.

At least ten counts were recorded for this clonotype. The chain is built from TRBV4-2 and TRBJ2-5; 8 nucleotides align to TRBD2. The CDR3 totals 15 residues. Germline V gives CDR1 LGHNA, CDR2 YNFKEQ. V was clipped by 1 base and J by 9 bases; unmatched bases: 10. The chain's CDR3 is CASSQVEAGARAQYF. As DNA, the CDR3 is TGTGCCAGCAGCCAAGTGGAAGCGGGGGCACGTGCCCAGTACTTC.

This clonotype was detected many times. This chain connects TRBV7-2 to TRBJ2-3; 9 bases match TRBD2. J was trimmed by 2 bases and V by 2 bases; bases with no gene match: 2. This CDR3 is 15 amino acids long. Looked up from germline, CDR1 is SGHTA and CDR2 is FQGNSA. CDR3 DNA sequence: TGTGCCAGCAGCTTACTAGCGGGAACCACAGATACGCAGTATTTT. Residues: CASSLLAGTTDTQYF.

This clonotype was seen at least ten times. This chain links TRBV7-9 with TRBJ2-5, with D unclear. V dropped 3 bases and J dropped 1 base, with 6 bases sitting between them. CDR3 size: 13 residues. Per the germline V gene, CDR1 is SEHNR and CDR2 is FQNEAQ (reference sequence). The CDR3 region is CASSFGGQETQYF. The CDR3 DNA reads TGTGCCAGCAGCTTTGGTGGCCAAGAGACCCAGTACTTC.

This clonotype qualifies as medium-sized (0.01 to 0.1%). This sequence joins TRBV28 and TRBJ1-4, with D unclear. The CDR3 is 14 amino acids. V lost 6 bases, J lost 4 bases, and 12 bases lay in between. The germline CDR1 and CDR2 sequences are MDHEN and SYDVKM. CDR3 coding DNA: TGTGCCAGCAGCTCTGGGAAGGTTAATGAAAAACTGTTTTTT. Protein: CASSSGKVNEKLFF.

This clonotype showed up many times. The chain is built from TRBV5-1 and TRBJ1-1; no reliable D call. V lost 0 bases and J lost 0, with 9 bases in between. CDR1 SGHRS and CDR2 YFSETQ come from the germline V gene. This CDR3 contains 15 residues. In DNA, the CDR3 is TGCGCCAGCAGCTTGGGCGGGATCATGAACACTGAAGCTTTCTTT. This encodes CASSLGGIMNTEAFF.

The sample holds a few counts of this clonotype. V usage is TRBV5-4 and J usage is TRBJ2-7; TRBD1 agrees at 7 bases. The CDR3 extends over 15 amino acids. Germline V gene sequence: CDR1 SGHNT, CDR2 YYREEE (reference sequence). The trim removed 4 bases at V and 7 bases at J, leaving 14 bases unmatched. The CDR3: CASSLSTGSGWEQYF. The CDR3 DNA sequence: TGTGCCAGCAGCCTCTCGACAGGGTCGGGTTGGGAGCAGTACTTC.

This clonotype was seen ten or more times. The chain couples TRBV27 to TRBJ1-1; 8 bases agree with TRBD1. Germline CDR1 and CDR2: MNHEY and SMNVEV (reference sequence). J was trimmed by 10 bases and V by 6 bases; bases with no gene match: 7. This CDR3 is built from 12 residues. The CDR3 DNA reads TGTGCCAGCAGGAAGGACAGGGCCACAGCTTTCTTT. Translated: CASRKDRATAFF.

Remarks on this clonotype: A single base separates this from a much larger clone, so it may be a read error. V is TRBV5-4 and J is TRBJ2-5; D not resolved. The germline V gene has CDR1 SGHNT and CDR2 YYREEE (reference sequence). CDR3 length: 15 amino acids. In DNA, the CDR3 is TGTGTCAGCAGCTTGAAGAAACAGAAAGTAGAGACCCAGTACTTC. This gives the protein CVSSLKKQKVETQYF.

This clonotype has at least ten counts. The chain employs TRBV27 and TRBJ2-7; D could derive from TRBD1 or TRBD2 (5 bases each). The germline gives CDR1 MNHEY, CDR2 SMNVEV (reference sequence). The length of the CDR3 is 15 residues. Deletions cut 6 bases from V and 2 bases from J, with 17 bases between. For the CDR3, the DNA is TGTGCCAGCAGCGGAATGGGGGACCCGGCCTACGAGCAGTACTTC. Its protein product is CASSGMGDPAYEQYF.

Relative to its sample, this clonotype is medium-sized. The V and J genes are TRBV28 and TRBJ2-3; the D is unclear. V lost 6 bases to trimming and J lost 4 bases, with 20 bases between them. The germline V gene encodes CDR1 MDHEN and CDR2 SYDVKM. The CDR3 is made up of 16 amino acids. Here the CDR3 DNA reads TGTGCCAGCAGGACTCTCGCGGCTCAGAAGGCAGATACGCAGTATTTT. Translation: CASRTLAAQKADTQYF.